The 9 T cell receptor beta chains reported below all come from one sample, sequenced in a study of blood T cell repertoires in COVID-19. The method was immunoSEQ multiplex PCR; TCRdb's version includes in-frame clones alone and lacks a portion of them. The sample includes some 170,000 clones, around 80% of them seen just once. The sequenced sample consisted of PBMCs or T cells enriched from blood (not recorded which). The receptors shown here come from a man aged 50 to 60 who had recovered from COVID-19.

This sequence joins TRBV19 and TRBJ1-5, with D possibly being TRBD1 (6 bases). Trimming took off 4 bases at V and 3 bases at J, with 7 bases between the two ends. The CDR3 runs 13 residues. Germline CDR1 LNHDA, CDR2 SQIVND (reference sequence). This CDR3 reads CASSRTDNQPQHF. The CDR3 DNA sequence: TGTGCCAGTAGTAGGACAGACAATCAGCCCCAGCATTTT.

In this sample, this clone turned up once. The chain carries TRBV6-6 and TRBJ1-1; D is possibly TRBD1 (5 bases). V was cut by 7 bases and J by 3 bases, with 12 bases left in between. The CDR3 has 13 amino acids. From germline, CDR1 is MNHNY and CDR2 SVGAGI (reference sequence). Here the CDR3 DNA reads TGTGCCAGCATAGGGGCCAGGGACACTGAAGCTTTCTTT. It translates to CASIGARDTEAFF.

The chain combines TRBV19 with TRBJ2-3; 9 nucleotides align to TRBD2. Germline assignment: CDR1 LNHDA and CDR2 SQIVND (reference sequence). The V gene end was trimmed by 4 bases and the J gene end by 7 bases; junction bases not matched to a gene: 12. The CDR3 is made up of 16 amino acids. CDR3 region: CASSKPSGETFHTQYF. CDR3 nucleotide sequence: TGTGCCAGTAGTAAACCTAGCGGGGAGACTTTCCATACGCAGTATTTT.

The DNA for the CDR3 is TGTGCCAGCAGCCAAGGCTTACGGGGTGACCCTAACTATGGCTACACCTTC. Translated: CASSQGLRGDPNYGYTF. J is TRBJ1-2 and V is TRBV14; no definite D call. V gave up 1 base and J gave up 0 bases, with 15 bases separating them. Germline CDR1 is SGHDN and CDR2 is FVKESK. This CDR3 has 17 residues.

This rearrangement joins TRBV3-1 (or the pseudogene TRBV3-2) to TRBJ1-2; 7 bases are shared with TRBD1. The CDR3 sequence is 12 residues long. Germline V gene lookup returns CDR1 LGHDT and CDR2 YNNKEL (reference sequence). V shed 3 bases and J 5 bases; nucleotides not matched to a gene: 0. Written as DNA, the CDR3 is TGTGCCAGCAGCCAGACAGGGTATGGCTACACCTTC. As protein: CASSQTGYGYTF.

The V and J genes are TRBV30 and TRBJ2-1; TRBD2 agrees at 12 bases. V trimming: 1 base; J trimming: 9 bases; junction bases outside the gene matches: 1. Germline CDR1 GTSNPN, CDR2 SVGIG (reference sequence). This CDR3 is 13 amino acids long. The CDR3 loop is CAWSGLAGVEQFF. The CDR3 DNA reads as TGTGCCTGGAGTGGACTAGCGGGGGTTGAGCAGTTCTTC.

This chain uses TRBV7-2 with TRBJ2-1; perhaps TRBD2 as D (6 bases). Germline V gene data show CDR1 as SGHTA and CDR2 as FQGNSA. This CDR3 spans 12 amino acids. Between the trimmed V and J ends, which lost 6 bases and 9 bases, there was a span of 12 bases. The CDR3 DNA sequence: TGTGCCAGCAGAGGCGGGGTTGCTGAGCAGTTCTTC. Its translation: CASRGGVAEQFF.

The chain is built from TRBV30 and TRBJ2-7; a weak D match, TRBD2 (5 bases). The CDR3 is 13 amino acids. From germline, CDR1 is GTSNPN and CDR2 SVGIG (reference sequence). Trimming pared 5 bases from V and 6 bases from J, leaving 17 bases between. DNA of the CDR3: TGTGCCTGGGACCCGGGAAGGTTAGGCGAGCAGTACTTC. Its protein is CAWDPGRLGEQYF.

The V and J genes are TRBV3-1 (or the pseudogene TRBV3-2) and TRBJ1-2, with D perhaps matching TRBD1 (5 bases). The length of the CDR3 is 12 residues. V was pared by 5 bases and J by 8 bases, with 12 bases between. The germline gives CDR1 LGHDT, CDR2 YNNKEL (reference sequence). CDR3 amino acids: CASSVWGEGYTF. Here the CDR3 DNA reads TGTGCCAGCAGCGTATGGGGCGAGGGCTACACCTTC.